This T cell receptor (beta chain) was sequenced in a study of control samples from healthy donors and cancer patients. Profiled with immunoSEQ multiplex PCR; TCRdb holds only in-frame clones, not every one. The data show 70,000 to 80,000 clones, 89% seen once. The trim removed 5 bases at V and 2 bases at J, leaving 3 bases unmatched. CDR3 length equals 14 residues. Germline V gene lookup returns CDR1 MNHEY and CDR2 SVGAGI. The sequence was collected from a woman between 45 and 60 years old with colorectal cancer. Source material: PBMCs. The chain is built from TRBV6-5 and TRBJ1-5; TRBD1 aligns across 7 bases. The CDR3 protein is CASSRQGRNQPQHF. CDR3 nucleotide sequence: TGTGCCAGCAGTCGACAGGGTCGCAATCAGCCCCAGCATTTT.